The 25 T cell receptor beta chains below come from one sample, sequenced in a study of spatial heterogeneity in lung cancer. The time point was: sample taken at primary tumor resection. TCRs were sequenced from unsorted whole RNA of tumor, nontumor lung or PBMC. One entry per CDR3 protein results from TCRdb running MiXCR on the 5' RACE reads. The data contain about 82,000 distinct CDR3 sequences, 10% to 15% of them singletons. The sequencing used PBMCs, collected at surgery. The receptor source for this set is a male donor with early-stage non-small cell lung cancer.

The genes are TRBV6-1 and TRBJ2-6; tentatively, D is TRBD2 (6 bases). The germline V gene has CDR1 MNHNS and CDR2 SASEGT. The CDR3 runs 16 residues. V lost 7 bases and J lost 2, with 15 bases in between. Here the CDR3 reads CASNAGTSTGANVLTF. CDR3 sequence (DNA): TGTGCCAGCAATGCCGGGACTTCCACTGGGGCCAACGTCCTGACTTTC.

The chain has TRBV29-1 and TRBJ2-3; D is possibly TRBD1 (5 bases). The CDR3 sequence is 13 residues long. CDR1 and CDR2 from the germline V gene are SQVTM and ANQGSEA. The V end lost 4 bases, the J end lost 5 bases, and 13 bases lay between the germline ends. The chain's CDR3 is CSVGGSGKDTQYF. CDR3 DNA: TGCAGCGTTGGAGGTTCAGGGAAAGATACGCAGTATTTT.

The chain couples TRBV5-1 to TRBJ2-3; TRBD1 aligns across 9 bases. The ends lost 9 bases at V and 3 bases at J; junction bases unmatched: 5. Germline V gene sequence: CDR1 SGHRS, CDR2 YFSETQ. The CDR3 has 13 residues. The CDR3 is CATKQGATDTQYF. CDR3 coding DNA: TGCGCCACCAAACAGGGGGCAACAGATACGCAGTATTTT.

This clonotype was detected only a few times. The chain recombines TRBV11-2 with TRBJ1-1; no definite D call. Germline V gene data show CDR1 as SGHAT and CDR2 as FQNNGV. Trimming took off 3 bases at V and 0 bases at J, with 8 bases between the two ends. CDR3 length: 14 residues. CDR3 nucleotides: TGTGCCAGCAGCTTGGCAGTGGTGAACACTGAAGCTTTCTTT. It is translated as CASSLAVVNTEAFF. The variable domain in full, with the rest retrieved from reference TRBV11-2 and TRBJ1-1, is EAGVAQSPRYKIIEKRQSVAFWCNPISGHATLYWYQQILGQGPKLLIQFQNNGVVDDSQLPKDRFSAERLKGVDSTLKIQPAKLEDSAVYLCASSLAVVNTEAFFGQGTRLTVV.

The rearrangement joins TRBV2 to TRBJ2-1, with D maybe TRBD2 (6 bases). V was clipped by 4 bases and J by 3 bases, with 16 bases between them. The CDR3 sequence is 16 residues long. Germline V CDR1 and CDR2: SNHLY, FYNNEI. The CDR3 nucleotides read TGTGCCAGCAGTGGTACATGGCACGGGGGCTACAATGAGCAGTTCTTC. Translation: CASSGTWHGGYNEQFF.

V is TRBV7-2 and J is TRBJ2-7; TRBD2 matches 9 bases. There are 14 residues in the CDR3. The germline V gene encodes CDR1 SGHTA and CDR2 FQGNSA. Trimming cost V 5 bases and J 4 bases; bases outside gene matches: 6. The CDR3 nucleotides are TGTGCCAGCAGCCCTAGCGGGGTCAGATACGAGCAGTACTTC. The encoded protein is CASSPSGVRYEQYF.

J is TRBJ1-2 and V is TRBV5-5; the match to TRBD1 covers 7 bases. The CDR3 is 16 residues long. Trimming at V came to 1 base and at J to 6 bases, leaving 12 bases not matched to a gene. CDR1 is SGHKS and CDR2 is YYEKEE in the germline V gene (reference sequence). CDR3 amino acids: CASSLRGLTGAHGYTF. In DNA, the CDR3 is TGTGCCAGCAGCTTGCGGGGGTTAACAGGGGCCCATGGCTACACCTTC.

At least ten counts were recorded for this clonotype. The V and J genes are TRBV20-1 and TRBJ2-1; 10 positions match TRBD2. V lost 3 bases to trimming and J lost 6 bases; unmatched junction nucleotides: 11. The CDR3 runs 16 residues. In germline, CDR1 is DFQATT, CDR2 SNEGSKA (reference sequence). CDR3 sequence (DNA): TGCAGTGCTAGGGAGACCGGTAGCGGGGGGCTCAATGAGCAGTTCTTC. As protein: CSARETGSGGLNEQFF.

CDR3 coding DNA: TGTGCCAGTAGCGACACAGTGGAAGCTTATCAGCCCCAGCATTTT. As protein: CASSDTVEAYQPQHF. The chain recombines TRBV19 with TRBJ1-5, with D unresolved. The CDR3 has 15 amino acids. Trimming took 6 bases from V and 5 from J, leaving 17 bases between them. Looked up from germline, CDR1 is LNHDA and CDR2 is SQIVND (reference sequence).

The chain employs TRBV29-1 and TRBJ2-1; the D call may be TRBD1 or TRBD2 (5 bases each). Germline V CDR1 and CDR2: SQVTM, ANQGSEA. V lost 3 bases and J 4 bases, leaving 13 bases between the germline ends. The CDR3 spans 14 residues. This chain's CDR3 is CSVDGAPQYNEQFF. CDR3 nucleotides: TGCAGCGTTGACGGGGCTCCGCAGTACAATGAGCAGTTCTTC.

The rearrangement joins TRBV5-1 to TRBJ1-4; D unresolved. The CDR3 is 15 amino acids. Looked up from germline, CDR1 is SGHRS and CDR2 is YFSETQ. Deletions cut 2 bases from V and 0 bases from J, with 8 bases between. The CDR3 spells CASSLGGPTNEKLFF. The DNA of the CDR3 is TGCGCCAGCAGCTTAGGAGGGCCAACTAATGAAAAACTGTTTTTT.

The V gene is TRBV30, the J gene TRBJ1-1; D not resolved. CDR3 length: 12 amino acids. Trimming cost V 5 bases and J 5 bases, with 12 bases left between them. CDR1 is GTSNPN and CDR2 is SVGIG in the germline V gene (reference sequence). Written as DNA, the CDR3 is TGTGCCTGGTCCTTCCGGAAAACTGAAGCTTTCTTT. It is translated as CAWSFRKTEAFF. The full variable domain, in which reference TRBV30 and TRBJ1-1 provide the parts outside the CDR3, is SQTIHQWPATLVQPVGSPLSLECTVEGTSNPNLYWYRQAAGRGLQLLFYSVGIGQISSEVPQNLSASRPQDRQFILSSKKLLLSDSGFYLCAWSFRKTEAFFGQGTRLTVV.

V gene TRBV5-1 combines with J gene TRBJ2-2, with 7 bases fitting TRBD1. Germline trimming cut 5 bases from V and 0 bases from J; bases unmatched to any gene: 4. From germline, CDR1 is SGHRS and CDR2 YFSETQ. The CDR3 has 15 residues. For the CDR3, the DNA is TGCGCCAGCAGACTGACAGGGTCGAACACCGGGGAGCTGTTTTTT. This translates into CASRLTGSNTGELFF.

V usage is TRBV18 and J usage is TRBJ1-5, with 9 positions matching TRBD1. The CDR3 has 15 amino acids. Per germline, CDR1 KGHSH and CDR2 LQKENI. Trimming at V came to 3 bases and at J to 4 bases, leaving 4 bases not matched to a gene. CDR3 region: CASSPTGTGNQPQHF. CDR3 DNA: TGTGCCAGCTCACCGACCGGGACAGGGAATCAGCCCCAGCATTTT.

This chain links TRBV28 with TRBJ2-3; TRBD1 is a possible D gene (6 bases). CDR3 length equals 15 residues. V was cut by 3 bases and J by 4 bases, with 14 bases left in between. Germline lookup yields CDR1 MDHEN and CDR2 SYDVKM. CDR3 protein: CASSLRGSVADTQYF. CDR3 coding DNA: TGTGCCAGCAGTTTGAGGGGGTCGGTGGCAGATACGCAGTATTTT.

The rearrangement joins TRBV18 to TRBJ2-7, with TRBD2 identical over 9 bases. Germline V CDR1 and CDR2: KGHSH, LQKENI. The junction had 5 bases not matched to a gene; V was cut back by 3 bases and J by 5 bases. CDR3 length equals 14 residues. CDR3 in DNA: TGTGCCAGCTCACCCCAGCGGGAGGACAACGAGCAGTACTTC. It yields the protein CASSPQREDNEQYF.

This clonotype was detected a few times. CDR3 sequence reads: CASSQAGASNQPQHF. DNA for the CDR3: TGTGCCAGCAGTCAGGCCGGGGCGAGCAATCAGCCCCAGCATTTT. This rearrangement joins TRBV6-6 to TRBJ1-5, with D possibly TRBD1 on 5 matching bases. The CDR3 sequence is 15 residues long. With 5 bases removed from V and 1 base from J, the gap between germline ends came to 12 bases. CDR1 MNHNY and CDR2 SVGAGI come from the germline V gene (reference sequence).

In its sample, this clonotype was seen many times. The V call is TRBV11-3, the J call TRBJ2-3; D unclear. V lost 0 bases and J lost 4, with 2 bases in between. Per the germline V gene, CDR1 is SGHNT and CDR2 is YENEEA. CDR3 length: 12 amino acids. CDR3: CASSLDADTQYF. CDR3 DNA: TGTGCCAGCAGCTTAGACGCAGATACGCAGTATTTT.

The chain couples TRBV20-1 to TRBJ2-1; TRBD2 agrees at 13 bases. CDR3 size: 15 residues. In germline, CDR1 is DFQATT, CDR2 SNEGSKA (reference sequence). Germline trimming cut 3 bases from V and 3 bases from J; bases unmatched to any gene: 2. The CDR3 sequence is CSASGLAGVYNEQFF. The CDR3, as DNA: TGCAGTGCTAGTGGACTAGCGGGGGTCTACAATGAGCAGTTCTTC.

There are a few counts of this clonotype. The gene calls are TRBV29-1 and TRBJ1-1; the D gene is possibly TRBD1 (6 bases). This CDR3 region has 14 residues. V dropped 0 bases and J dropped 4 bases, with 12 bases sitting between them. The germline V gene has CDR1 SQVTM and CDR2 ANQGSEA. For the CDR3, the DNA is TGCAGCGTTGAAGAATCCCAGGGGAGCACTGAAGCTTTCTTT. Its protein product is CSVEESQGSTEAFF.

This chain uses TRBV5-1 with TRBJ1-1; D unclear. Germline CDR1 and CDR2: SGHRS and YFSETQ. CDR3 length: 15 amino acids. Trimming removed 4 bases from V and 5 bases from J, with 18 bases in between. The CDR3 sequence is CASSLCAAGATEAFF. Written as DNA, the CDR3 is TGCGCCAGCAGCCTCTGCGCGGCAGGAGCGACTGAAGCTTTCTTT.

In this sample, this clonotype turned up a few times. The chain links TRBV7-2 to TRBJ1-5, with 7 nucleotides matching TRBD1. V lost 5 bases and J lost 2; bases outside the gene matches: 6. The CDR3 length is 15 residues. Germline CDR1 SGHTA, CDR2 FQGNSA. The CDR3 loop reads CASSPNRGGNQPQHF. DNA for the CDR3: TGTGCCAGCAGCCCCAACAGGGGCGGCAATCAGCCCCAGCATTTT.

This clonotype occurred a few times. The CDR3 is CASSPSGGGQPQHF. The CDR3 DNA follows: TGTGCCAGTAGTCCCAGCGGTGGGGGTCAGCCCCAGCATTTT. This chain joins TRBV19 and TRBJ1-5, with D perhaps TRBD1 (5 bases). The germline CDR1 and CDR2 sequences are LNHDA and SQIVND (reference sequence). The CDR3 has 14 residues. Trimming shortened V by 5 bases and J by 6 bases, and 14 bases separated the two germline ends. The entire variable domain, with the rest obtained from reference TRBV19 and TRBJ1-5, is as follows: DGGITQSPKYLFRKEGQNVTLSCEQNLNHDAMYWYRQDPGQGLRLIYYSQIVNDFQKGDIAEGYSVSREKKESFPLTVTSAQKNPTAFYLCASSPSGGGQPQHFGDGTRLSIL.

This clonotype was counted between two and nine times. The chain recombines TRBV2 with TRBJ1-4; possibly TRBD1 for D (5 bases). Trimming stripped 8 bases from V and 0 bases from J, with 10 bases between. This CDR3 has 14 residues. Looked up from germline, CDR1 is SNHLY and CDR2 is FYNNEI. Written as DNA, the CDR3 is TGTGCCAGCGCACAACAGGCAACTAATGAAAAACTGTTTTTT. Protein: CASAQQATNEKLFF.

This chain joins TRBV7-3 and TRBJ2-7, with TRBD1 identical over 9 bases. Germline lookup yields CDR1 SGHTA and CDR2 FQGTGA. V lost 5 bases to trimming and J lost 2 bases; unmatched junction nucleotides: 7. This CDR3 has 15 residues. The CDR3 nucleotides are TGTGCCAGCAGCACCACCGGGACAGGGACCTACGAGCAGTACTTC. Translating gives CASSTTGTGTYEQYF.